This T cell receptor (beta chain) was sequenced in a study of cytomegalovirus exposure and HLA in healthy donors. Overall study: Genotyping of 430 or so donors showed that over 80% belonged to the Caucasian-associated ancestry cluster.

In the PCR, 60 Vbeta and 13 Jbeta primers were used. Libraries were prepared by immunoSEQ multiplex PCR; TCRdb keeps only in-frame clonotypes and omits some of them. The table lists about 88,000 clones, around four fifths of them singletons. CDR1 is SEHNR, CDR2 FQNEAQ, per germline (reference sequence). The CDR3 is made up of 14 amino acids. The V segment lost 5 bases and the J segment 0 bases; nucleotides outside the gene matches: 1. The sequence derives from a woman aged 40 to 50 in good health and CMV-seronegative. Sequencing was done on a sample of PBMCs. The chain employs TRBV7-9 and TRBJ1-5, with 7 bases lining up with TRBD1. The CDR3 DNA follows: TGTGCCAGCAGCGCAGGGGGTAGCAATCAGCCCCAGCATTTT. Amino acids: CASSAGGSNQPQHF.